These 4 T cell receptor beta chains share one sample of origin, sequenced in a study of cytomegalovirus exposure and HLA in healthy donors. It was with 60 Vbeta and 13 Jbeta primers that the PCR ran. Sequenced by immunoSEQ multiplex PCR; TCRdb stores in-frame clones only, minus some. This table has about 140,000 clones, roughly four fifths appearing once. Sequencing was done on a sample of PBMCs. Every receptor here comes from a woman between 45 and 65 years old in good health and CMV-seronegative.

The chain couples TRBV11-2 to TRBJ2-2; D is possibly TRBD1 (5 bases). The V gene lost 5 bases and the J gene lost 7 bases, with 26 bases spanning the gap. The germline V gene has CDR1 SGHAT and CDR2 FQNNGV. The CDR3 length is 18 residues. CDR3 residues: CASSLSPRTTRAIGELFF. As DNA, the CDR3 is TGTGCCAGCAGCCTATCGCCCCGGACAACAAGGGCCATCGGGGAGCTGTTTTTT.

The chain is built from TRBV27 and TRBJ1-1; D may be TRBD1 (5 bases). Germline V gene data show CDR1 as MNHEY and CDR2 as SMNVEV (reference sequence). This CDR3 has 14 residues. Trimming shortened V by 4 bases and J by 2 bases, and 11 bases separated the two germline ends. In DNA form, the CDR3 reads TGTGCCAGCAGTTCGATAACAGGAAACACTGAAGCTTTCTTT. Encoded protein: CASSSITGNTEAFF.

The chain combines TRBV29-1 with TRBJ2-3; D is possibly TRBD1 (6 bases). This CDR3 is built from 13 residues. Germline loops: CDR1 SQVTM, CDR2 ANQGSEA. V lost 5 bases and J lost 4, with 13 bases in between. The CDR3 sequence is CSVSKAGADTQYF. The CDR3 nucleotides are TGCAGCGTTAGTAAGGCAGGGGCAGATACGCAGTATTTT.

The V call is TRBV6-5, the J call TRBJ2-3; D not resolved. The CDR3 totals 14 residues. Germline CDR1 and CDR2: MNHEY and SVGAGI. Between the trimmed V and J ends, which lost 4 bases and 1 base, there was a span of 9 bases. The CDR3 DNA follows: TGTGCCAGCAGTTTTGGAGCACGCACAGATACGCAGTATTTT. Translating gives CASSFGARTDTQYF.